The sequence of this T cell receptor (beta chain) was determined in a study of sequential checkpoint blockade in melanoma. About the study: Randomization was 1:1 between first-line nivolumab→ipilimumab and ipilimumab→nivolumab. Each arm's sequence ended with maintenance nivolumab.

Data came from immunoSEQ multiplex PCR; TCRdb stores just in-frame clones and leaves some out. The table includes 20,000 or so clones, around 88% detected once. Treatment noted: randomized to nivolumab then ipilimumab (arm A) or the reverse (arm B). From germline, CDR1 is SGHTA and CDR2 FQGNSA. The CDR3 is 14 amino acids. Trimming removed 1 base from V and 4 bases from J, with 10 bases in between. Material: CD8+ T cells sorted from blood (inferred from file names), obtained from a patient given nivolumab and ipilimumab in sequence. The sequence was collected from a human donor with melanoma. The genes are TRBV7-2 and TRBJ1-2; no firm D call. Here the CDR3 reads CASSLESGTYGYTF. The CDR3 nucleotides are TGTGCCAGCAGCTTAGAATCAGGAACCTATGGCTACACCTTC.